These 8 T cell receptor beta chains originate from one sample sequenced in a study of vaccination and CD4 T cells after COVID-19. An Oncomine TCR Beta short-read assay was used to sequence the DNA from cultured CD4+ T cells. TCRdb fed the PCR reads into MiXCR, producing one record per CDR3 protein. The sample has more than 15,000 distinct CDR3 sequences, about 70% seen once; the top ten hold about 15%. Their antigen targets remain unknown. Noted treatment: roughly ten-day PBMC culture with coronavirus spike peptide pools or control peptides (ViraFEST assay). The sample comprised CD4+ T cells from blood, cultured in vitro. The receptor source for this set is a human donor who had recovered from COVID-19.

V usage is TRBV6-1 and J usage is TRBJ1-6, with 7 bases identical to TRBD1. CDR1 MNHNS and CDR2 SASEGT come from the germline V gene. The length of the CDR3 is 14 residues. Trimming removed 6 bases from V and 10 bases from J; junction bases left unmatched: 9. CDR3 sequence: CASRRGQDVSPLHF. In nucleotides, the CDR3 is TGTGCCAGCAGACGAGGACAGGATGTCTCACCCCTCCACTTT.

CDR3 loop: CASSPMGHGNTEAFF. The DNA for the CDR3 is TGTGCCAGCAGTCCTATGGGGCATGGGAACACTGAAGCTTTCTTT. The chain is built from TRBV7-2 and TRBJ1-1; D is possibly TRBD1 (5 bases). Between the trimmed V and J ends, which lost 6 bases and 1 base, there was a span of 15 bases. This CDR3 has 15 residues. Germline V gene data show CDR1 as SGHTA and CDR2 as FQGNSA.

This clonotype appeared a few times. This sequence joins TRBV7-2 and TRBJ2-3; TRBD2 matches at 15 bases. Germline CDR1 SGHTA, CDR2 FQGNSA. The CDR3 totals 15 residues. V was clipped by 4 bases and J by 9 bases; unmatched bases: 5. This CDR3 is CASSSGLAGGNTQYF. The CDR3, as DNA: TGTGCCAGCAGCTCCGGACTAGCGGGAGGGAACACGCAGTATTTT.

This clonotype has just a few counts. The gene calls are TRBV15 and TRBJ1-2; unclear D gene. The germline CDR1 and CDR2 sequences are LNHNV and YYDKDF (reference sequence). Trimming shortened V by 1 base and J by 0 bases, and 3 bases separated the two germline ends. The CDR3 is 13 residues long. The CDR3 spells CATSRAANYGYTF. In DNA form, the CDR3 reads TGTGCCACCAGCAGAGCAGCTAACTATGGCTACACCTTC.

The chain links TRBV20-1 to TRBJ1-1; 8 bases match TRBD1. With V trimmed by 1 base and J by 0 bases, 7 bases remained unmatched. This CDR3 region has 16 residues. CDR1 DFQATT and CDR2 SNEGSKA come from the germline V gene (reference sequence). The CDR3 reads CSARGTDRGLNTEAFF. The CDR3 coding sequence is TGCAGTGCTAGAGGGACTGACAGGGGACTGAACACTGAAGCTTTCTTT.

This clonotype was seen only once. This chain joins TRBV29-1 and TRBJ2-2; TRBD2 agrees at 11 bases. CDR1 is SQVTM and CDR2 is ANQGSEA in the germline V gene. The CDR3 runs 16 residues. The trim removed 1 base at V and 2 bases at J, leaving 3 bases unmatched. The CDR3 DNA follows: TGCAGCGTTGAAGGACTAGCGGGGTTAAACACCGGGGAGCTGTTTTTT. Translated: CSVEGLAGLNTGELFF.

This chain connects TRBV19 to TRBJ2-5, with unresolved D. The CDR3 is 12 residues long. With 1 base removed from V and 7 bases from J, the gap between germline ends came to 7 bases. Germline V CDR1 and CDR2: LNHDA, SQIVND (reference sequence). The CDR3 spells CASSIVRGTQYF. The CDR3 nucleotides are TGTGCCAGTAGTATAGTGCGCGGGACCCAGTACTTC.

This chain uses TRBV6-4 with TRBJ2-2; the D gene could be TRBD1 or TRBD2 (6 bases each). V lost 6 bases and J 7 bases, leaving 24 bases between the germline ends. This CDR3 has 17 amino acids. Germline V gene sequence: CDR1 MRHNA, CDR2 SNTAGT. CDR3 nucleotides: TGTGCCAGCAGCAGACAGGACGGGAGAAGGGCCTACGGGGAGCTGTTTTTT. Amino acid sequence: CASSRQDGRRAYGELFF.